This T cell receptor beta chain emerged from a study of T cells in localized non-small cell lung cancer. Trimming stripped 4 bases from V and 6 bases from J, with 12 bases between. Germline CDR1 and CDR2: ENHRY and SYGVKD. CDR3 size: 13 residues. Only in-frame clones appear in the TCRdb table, and some are missing; sequencing was by immunoSEQ multiplex PCR. The sample has tens of thousands of clones, roughly 86% seen once; the top ten hold 13%. The TCR comes from a female donor aged 60 or older with stage I lung adenocarcinoma. The sample here was peripheral blood, taken before any cancer treatment. This chain joins TRBV10-3 and TRBJ1-2; no definite D call. The CDR3 region has the DNA TGTGCCATCAGTGCGGGGTCGCACGATGGCTACACCTTC. Its translation is CAISAGSHDGYTF.